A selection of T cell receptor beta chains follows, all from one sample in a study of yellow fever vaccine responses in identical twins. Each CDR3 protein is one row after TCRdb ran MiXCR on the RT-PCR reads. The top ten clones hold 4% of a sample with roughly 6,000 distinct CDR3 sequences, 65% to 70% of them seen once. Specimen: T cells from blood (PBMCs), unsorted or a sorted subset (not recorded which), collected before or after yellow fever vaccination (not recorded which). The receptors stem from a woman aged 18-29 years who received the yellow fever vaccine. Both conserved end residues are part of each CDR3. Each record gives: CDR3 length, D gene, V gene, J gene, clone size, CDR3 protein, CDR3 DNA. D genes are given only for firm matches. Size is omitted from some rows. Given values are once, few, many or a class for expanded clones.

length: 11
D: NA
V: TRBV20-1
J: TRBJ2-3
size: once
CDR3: CSATRKDTQYF
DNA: TGCAGTGCCACAAGGAAGGATACGCAGTATTTT

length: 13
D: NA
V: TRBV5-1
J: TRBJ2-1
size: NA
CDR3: CASSLDSYNEQFF
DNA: TGCGCCAGCAGCTTGGACAGTTACAATGAGCAGTTCTTC

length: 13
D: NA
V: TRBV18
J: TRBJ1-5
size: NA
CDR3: CASSPHSNQPQHF
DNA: TGTGCCAGCTCACCCCACAGCAATCAGCCCCAGCATTTT

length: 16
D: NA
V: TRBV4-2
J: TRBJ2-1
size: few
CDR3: CASSQIGSDSYNEQFF
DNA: TGTGCCAGCAGCCAAATTGGGAGCGACTCCTACAATGAGCAGTTCTTC

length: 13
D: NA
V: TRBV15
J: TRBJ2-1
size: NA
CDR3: CATSRTVAGEQFF
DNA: TGTGCCACCAGCAGGACGGTGGCGGGAGAGCAGTTCTTC

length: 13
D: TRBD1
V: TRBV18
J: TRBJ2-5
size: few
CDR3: CASSPGTEETQYF
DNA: TGTGCCAGCTCACCCGGGACAGAAGAGACCCAGTACTTC

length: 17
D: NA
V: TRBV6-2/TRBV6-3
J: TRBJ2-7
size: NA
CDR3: CASSYSKATGMTYEQYF
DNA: TGTGCCAGCAGTTACTCGAAGGCAACAGGTATGACCTACGAGCAGTACTTC

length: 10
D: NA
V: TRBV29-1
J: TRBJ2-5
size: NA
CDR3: CSGSQETQYF
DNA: TGCAGCGGCAGCCAAGAGACCCAGTACTTC

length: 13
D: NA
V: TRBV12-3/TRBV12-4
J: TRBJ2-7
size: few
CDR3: CASTSGSSYEQYF
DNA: TGTGCCAGCACTTCAGGTAGCTCCTACGAGCAGTACTTC

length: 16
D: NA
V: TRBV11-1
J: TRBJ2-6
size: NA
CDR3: CASSSVTGSGANVLTF
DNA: TGTGCCAGCAGCTCGGTAACAGGGTCTGGGGCCAACGTCCTGACTTTC

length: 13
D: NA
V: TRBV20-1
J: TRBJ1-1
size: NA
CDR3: CSARSEARTEAFF
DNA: TGCAGTGCTAGAAGTGAGGCGAGGACTGAAGCTTTCTTT

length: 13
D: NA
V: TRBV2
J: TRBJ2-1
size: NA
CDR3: CASSENTYNEQFF
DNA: TGTGCCAGCAGTGAAAATACCTACAATGAGCAGTTCTTC

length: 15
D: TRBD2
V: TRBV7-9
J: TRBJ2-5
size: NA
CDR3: CASSYTSGESKTQYF
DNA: TGTGCCAGCAGCTACACTAGCGGGGAGTCAAAGACCCAGTACTTC

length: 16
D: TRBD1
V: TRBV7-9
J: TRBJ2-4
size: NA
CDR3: CASSFSLGTAGNIQYF
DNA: TGTGCCAGCAGTTTCAGTCTCGGGACAGCAGGAAACATTCAGTACTTC

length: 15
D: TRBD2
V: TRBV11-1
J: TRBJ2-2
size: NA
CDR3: CASSLPAGGTGELFF
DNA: TGTGCCAGCAGCTTACCGGCGGGAGGCACCGGGGAGCTGTTTTTT

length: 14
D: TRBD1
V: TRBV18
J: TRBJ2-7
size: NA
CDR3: CASSRGQGYYEQYF
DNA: TGTGCCAGCTCACGCGGACAGGGCTACTACGAGCAGTACTTC

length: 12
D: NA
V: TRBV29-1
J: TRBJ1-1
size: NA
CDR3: CSVEKGNTEAFF
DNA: TGCAGCGTTGAAAAGGGGAACACTGAAGCTTTCTTT

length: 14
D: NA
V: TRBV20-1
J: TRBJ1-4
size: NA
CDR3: CSASTGTAVEKLFF
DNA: TGCAGTGCAAGCACCGGGACGGCCGTTGAAAAACTGTTTTTT

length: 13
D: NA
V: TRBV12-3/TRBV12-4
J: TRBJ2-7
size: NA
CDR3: CASSLERNYEQYF
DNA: TGTGCCAGCAGTTTGGAGAGGAACTACGAGCAGTACTTC

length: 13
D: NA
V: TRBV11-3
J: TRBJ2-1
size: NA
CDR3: CASTLLDYNEQFF
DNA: TGTGCCAGCACCCTTTTGGACTACAATGAGCAGTTCTTC

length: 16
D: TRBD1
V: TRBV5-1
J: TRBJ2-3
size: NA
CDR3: CASSLETGAVTDTQYF
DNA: TGCGCCAGCAGCTTAGAAACAGGGGCGGTCACAGATACGCAGTATTTT

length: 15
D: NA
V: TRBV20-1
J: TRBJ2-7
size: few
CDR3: CSARTDASRSYEQYF
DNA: TGCAGTGCTAGAACGGACGCCTCTCGGTCCTACGAGCAGTACTTC

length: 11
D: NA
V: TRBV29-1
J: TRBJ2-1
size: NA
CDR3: CSEEGLNEQFF
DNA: TGCAGCGAGGAGGGATTGAATGAGCAGTTCTTC

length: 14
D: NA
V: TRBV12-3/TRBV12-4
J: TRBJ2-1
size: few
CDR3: CASTPDSSGNEQFF
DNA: TGTGCCAGCACCCCAGACAGCAGCGGGAATGAGCAGTTCTTC